Listed below are T cell receptor beta chains from one sample, sequenced in a study of cytotoxic CD8 clonotypes in ibrutinib-treated CLL. Profiling relied on immunoSEQ multiplex PCR, and the TCRdb table lists in-frame clones only, not all of them. The sample carries roughly 330,000 clones, over 60% recorded once. The source material was PBMCs, sampled after 36 months of ibrutinib treatment. These receptors were taken from a human donor with chronic lymphocytic leukemia. Both conserved end residues are trimmed from each CDR3.

v_gene,j_gene,CDR3aa
TRBV7-8,TRBJ1-1,ASSLGGGSTEAF
TRBV7-2,TRBJ1-4,ASSLGLNEKLF
TRBV7-9,TRBJ1-3,ASSLDGPSGNTIY
TRBV11-2,TRBJ2-7,ASSLGQNYEQY
TRBV28,TRBJ2-7,ASSEQGGVYEQY
TRBV15,TRBJ2-7,ATSRAGNYEQY
TRBV5-1,TRBJ2-7,ASSLSGGLSEQY
TRBV9,TRBJ2-1,ASSVEQVGYNEQF
TRBV6-5,TRBJ2-1,ASTVNLAGVREQF
TRBV6-6,TRBJ2-7,ASSSGLPFPEQY
TRBV19,TRBJ2-7,ASSRDSGRALYEQY
TRBV7-6,TRBJ1-5,ASSLEREQPQH
TRBV11-1,TRBJ2-3,ASSSIAGGEDTQY
TRBV11-2,TRBJ1-3,ASSLDVDASGNTIY
TRBV7-3,TRBJ2-7,ASSLSGSREQY
TRBV11-3,TRBJ2-7,ASSLDSSGGAYEQY
TRBV5-1,TRBJ1-6,ASSLGRVWNSPLH
TRBV5-1,TRBJ2-7,ASSLTGIYEQY
TRBV7-2,TRBJ2-2,ASSLNSGNTGELF
TRBV5-5,TRBJ2-7,ASSGGRGVDEQY
TRBV29-1,TRBJ1-2,SVGTPGDGYT
TRBV7-8,TRBJ2-7,ASSLAQSYEQY
TRBV9,TRBJ2-1,ASSSDGYNEQF
TRBV9,TRBJ2-1,ASSVENRANEQF
TRBV9,TRBJ2-1,ASSVVGGRQHEQF
TRBV19,TRBJ1-4,ATLKVGGRGEKLF
TRBV7-2,TRBJ2-1,ACRHGRNEQF
TRBV11-2,TRBJ1-4,ASSSRVKLF
TRBV9,TRBJ2-3,ASSVEPGTGGDTDTQY
TRBV9,TRBJ2-7,ASSVLAGALYEQY
TRBV15,TRBJ1-4,ATSTVGANEKLF
TRBV29-1,TRBJ2-3,SVAWGVPDTQY
TRBV28,TRBJ2-7,ASSLSPGVYEQY
TRBV7-6,TRBJ1-2,ASSYRGGDYT
TRBV6-1,TRBJ1-5,ASSESGLNQPQH
TRBV7-3,TRBJ2-1,ASSPNRGVEQF
TRBV7-2,TRBJ2-3,ASSLRGAGIDTQY
TRBV27,TRBJ2-1,ASSLRDTGYYNEQF
TRBV5-6,TRBJ1-2,ASLRANNYGYT
TRBV19,TRBJ1-2,ASSTAGRGNGYT
TRBV29-1,TRBJ2-7,SGLTGEGYEQY
TRBV10-2,TRBJ2-7,ASSTSHYEQY
TRBV5-1,TRBJ2-5,ASRGEVQETQY
TRBV2,TRBJ1-2,ASSRTIGYT
TRBV11-2,TRBJ2-7,ASSSIRATSYEQY
TRBV27,TRBJ2-2,ASSRRPDTGELF
TRBV2,TRBJ1-3,ASSGRGTPTGNTIY
TRBV6-4,TRBJ2-3,ASSELGSDTQY
TRBV9,TRBJ1-1,ASSVVSGRGNTEAF